These 10 T cell receptor beta chains were all obtained from the same sample, sequenced in a study of OX40 agonist ivuxolimab in advanced cancers. Here immunoSEQ multiplex PCR was the method, and the copy in TCRdb shows in-frame clones only, minus some. The sample has some 63,000 clones, around 89% seen once; the top ten hold more than 13%. This specimen was CD4+ or CD8+ T cells sorted from blood, taken in a trial of the OX40 agonist ivuxolimab. Receptors were obtained from an adult with an advanced solid tumor such as melanoma, head and neck, liver or kidney cancer.

The chain has TRBV28 and TRBJ2-5; D is unclear. V was clipped by 2 bases and J by 2 bases, with 6 bases between them. The CDR3 has 13 residues. Germline V lookup: CDR1 MDHEN, CDR2 SYDVKM. The DNA for the CDR3 is TGTGCCAGCAGTTTAGGCCTACAAGAGACCCAGTACTTC. The encoded protein is CASSLGLQETQYF.

V gene TRBV19 combines with J gene TRBJ1-1; D unclear. V was cut by 1 base and J by 5 bases, with 8 bases left in between. CDR3 length: 13 amino acids. Germline loops: CDR1 LNHDA, CDR2 SQIVND (reference sequence). CDR3 DNA sequence: TGTGCCAGTAGTATAGGGCCGAAGACTGAAGCTTTCTTT. This translates into CASSIGPKTEAFF.

The chain carries TRBV19 and TRBJ1-1; maybe TRBD1 (6 bases). The CDR3 totals 13 residues. Trimming took off 2 bases at V and 4 bases at J, with 8 bases between the two ends. The V gene's germline CDR1 is LNHDA and CDR2 SQIVND (reference sequence). CDR3 DNA: TGTGCCAGTAGTATACGGGGGGCCACTGAAGCTTTCTTT. Translated: CASSIRGATEAFF. Drawing the rest from reference TRBV19 and TRBJ1-1, the complete variable domain is DGGITQSPKYLFRKEGQNVTLSCEQNLNHDAMYWYRQDPGQGLRLIYYSQIVNDFQKGDIAEGYSVSREKKESFPLTVTSAQKNPTAFYLCASSIRGATEAFFGQGTRLTVV.

Concerning this clone itself: The same CDR3 is also encoded by other DNA sequences in this sample. The rearrangement joins TRBV27 to TRBJ1-6; D gene ambiguous. CDR1 and CDR2 (germline): MNHEY, SMNVEV (reference sequence). The V end was cut by 0 bases, the J end by 7 bases, with 4 bases between. CDR3 length: 13 residues. CDR3 DNA: TGTGCCAGCAGTTTATCGGGGAATTCACCCCTCCACTTT. It codes for CASSLSGNSPLHF.

The rearrangement joins TRBV6-5 to TRBJ1-1; D is uncertain. The germline CDR1 and CDR2 sequences are MNHEY and SVGAGI. The CDR3 loop spans 12 amino acids. V dropped 7 bases and J dropped 6 bases, with 12 bases sitting between them. This CDR3 reads CASKQRGSEAFF. CDR3 DNA: TGTGCCAGCAAACAACGAGGGTCTGAAGCTTTCTTT.

This clone appeared a single time. The chain recombines TRBV7-6 with TRBJ2-3; 10 positions match TRBD2. The CDR3 spans 16 residues. Losses at the gene ends were 5 bases for V and 4 bases for J; bases not matched to a gene: 9. CDR1 and CDR2 from the germline V gene are SGHVS and FNYEAQ. The chain's CDR3 is CASSPRAGGPPDTQYF. CDR3 DNA: TGTGCCAGCAGCCCAAGAGCGGGGGGGCCCCCAGATACGCAGTATTTT.

The gene calls are TRBV5-4 and TRBJ1-2, with a tentative D call TRBD1 (5 bases). V gave up 2 bases and J gave up 1 base, with 15 bases separating them. Germline V gene sequence: CDR1 SGHNT, CDR2 YYREEE (reference sequence). The CDR3 spans 16 residues. The CDR3 DNA follows: TGTGCCAGCAGCTTACCCCCAGTCAGGGATAACTATGGCTACACCTTC. Amino acids: CASSLPPVRDNYGYTF. The full variable domain, rest sourced from reference TRBV5-4 and TRBJ1-2, is ETGVTQSPTHLIKTRGQQVTLRCSSQSGHNTVSWYQQALGQGPQFIFQYYREEENGRGNFPPRFSGLQFPNYSSELNVNALELDDSALYLCASSLPPVRDNYGYTFGSGTRLTVV.

V gene TRBV29-1 combines with J gene TRBJ2-3; unclear D gene. The CDR3 contains 12 residues. The germline V gene has CDR1 SQVTM and CDR2 ANQGSEA. Trimming took off 3 bases at V and 4 bases at J, with 8 bases between the two ends. The CDR3 here is CSVDPNPDTQYF. CDR3 DNA sequence: TGCAGCGTTGACCCTAATCCAGATACGCAGTATTTT.

The rearrangement links TRBV9 to TRBJ2-3, with D perhaps TRBD1 (7 bases). The CDR3 loop spans 16 amino acids. The V end lost 0 bases, the J end lost 6 bases, and 17 bases lay between the germline ends. Looked up from germline, CDR1 is SGDLS and CDR2 is YYNGEE. In DNA, the CDR3 is TGTGCCAGCAGCGTAGTGCCAGCGGCAGGGGGGGATACGCAGTATTTT. Translated, it gives CASSVVPAAGGDTQYF.

The chain links TRBV7-9 to TRBJ2-7, with D hard to call. Deletions cut 5 bases from V and 2 bases from J, with 7 bases between. This CDR3 has 12 amino acids. Germline V gene lookup returns CDR1 SEHNR and CDR2 FQNEAQ (reference sequence). The CDR3 nucleotides are TGTGCCAGCAGCCCCCAGCCCTACGAGCAGTACTTC. Amino acids: CASSPQPYEQYF.